The rows below give T cell receptor beta chains drawn from one sample of a study of molecular identifiers for immune sequencing clone quantification. TCRdb independently ran MiXCR on the PCR reads; one entry per CDR3 protein. Of more than 10,000 distinct CDR3 sequences listed, about 17% are singletons. The sequenced material came from naive CD8+ T cells from blood, with Jurkat cell RNA spiked in. These receptors came from a human donor in good health. Some libraries in this study had Jurkat cell RNA spiked in. Each CDR3 is given with its conserved first and last residue. D genes are given only for firm matches. Expanded clones get a size class; other rows say once, few or many, or leave the size out.

CDR3 protein: CASSPLGGSLDEQYF
CDR3 DNA: TGTGCCAGCAGCCCCCTAGGAGGGTCGTTAGACGAGCAGTACTTC
V gene: TRBV3-1
J gene: TRBJ2-7
D gene: NA
clone size: many

CDR3 protein: CSARAARSYEQYF
CDR3 DNA: TGCAGTGCTAGGGCGGCCCGCTCCTACGAGCAGTACTTC
V gene: TRBV20-1
J gene: TRBJ2-7
D gene: NA
clone size: medium-sized

CDR3 protein: CASSIGGTVYYEQYF
CDR3 DNA: TGTGCCAGTAGTATTGGCGGGACAGTGTACTACGAGCAGTACTTC
V gene: TRBV19
J gene: TRBJ2-7
D gene: NA
clone size: medium-sized

CDR3 protein: CASSYGTGETAFF
CDR3 DNA: TGTGCCAGCAGTTACGGGACAGGGGAAACGGCTTTCTTT
V gene: TRBV6-5
J gene: TRBJ1-1
D gene: TRBD1
clone size: many

CDR3 protein: CASSPRPTLRVYEQYF
CDR3 DNA: TGCGCCAGCAGTCCGCGACCAACCCTAAGAGTCTACGAGCAGTACTTC
V gene: TRBV27
J gene: TRBJ2-7
D gene: NA
clone size: NA

CDR3 protein: CASSQSAGWHEQYF
CDR3 DNA: TGTGCCAGCAGCCAATCGGCGGGGTGGCACGAGCAGTACTTC
V gene: TRBV3-1
J gene: TRBJ2-7
D gene: NA
clone size: medium-sized

CDR3 protein: CASSLRAGVRYEQYF
CDR3 DNA: TGTGCCAGCAGTTTAAGGGCAGGGGTCCGTTACGAGCAGTACTTC
V gene: TRBV27
J gene: TRBJ2-7
D gene: NA
clone size: NA

CDR3 protein: CASSQVTGYVYEQYF
CDR3 DNA: TGCGCCAGCAGCCAAGTCACAGGATACGTCTACGAGCAGTACTTC
V gene: TRBV4-1
J gene: TRBJ2-7
D gene: NA
clone size: NA

CDR3 protein: CASSMGRDTQYF
CDR3 DNA: TGTGCCAGTAGTATGGGGCGGGATACGCAGTATTTT
V gene: TRBV19
J gene: TRBJ2-3
D gene: NA
clone size: medium-sized

CDR3 protein: CASSWDGCEQYF
CDR3 DNA: TGCGCCAGCAGCTGGGACGGCTGCGAGCAGTACTTC
V gene: TRBV5-1
J gene: TRBJ2-7
D gene: NA
clone size: few

CDR3 protein: CASSLSGTGLSPLHF
CDR3 DNA: TGTGCCAGCAGTTTATCGGGGACAGGGCTCTCACCCCTCCACTTT
V gene: TRBV27
J gene: TRBJ1-6
D gene: TRBD1
clone size: many

CDR3 protein: CASSFIGSNQPQHF
CDR3 DNA: TGTGCCAGCAGTTTTATTGGGTCTAATCAGCCCCAGCATTTT
V gene: TRBV27
J gene: TRBJ1-5
D gene: NA
clone size: many

CDR3 protein: CASSFAKNTGELFF
CDR3 DNA: TGTGCCAGCAGCTTCGCCAAAAACACCGGGGAGCTGTTTTTT
V gene: TRBV7-9
J gene: TRBJ2-2
D gene: NA
clone size: NA

CDR3 protein: CASSFSSSYEQYF
CDR3 DNA: TGTGCCAGCAGCTTTAGCAGTTCCTACGAGCAGTACTTC
V gene: TRBV11-2
J gene: TRBJ2-7
D gene: NA
clone size: few

CDR3 protein: CSVAGAGTDTQYF
CDR3 DNA: TGCAGCGTTGCCGGAGCTGGCACAGATACGCAGTATTTT
V gene: TRBV29-1
J gene: TRBJ2-3
D gene: NA
clone size: medium-sized

CDR3 protein: CASSSGTGLSEQYF
CDR3 DNA: TGTGCCAGCAGTTCCGGGACAGGGCTCTCCGAGCAGTACTTC
V gene: TRBV28
J gene: TRBJ2-7
D gene: TRBD1
clone size: once

CDR3 protein: CASQRGLTRGTEAFF
CDR3 DNA: TGTGCCTCTCAAAGGGGCCTAACACGGGGCACTGAAGCTTTCTTT
V gene: TRBV10-3
J gene: TRBJ1-1
D gene: NA
clone size: medium-sized

CDR3 protein: CASSERDNDYEQYF
CDR3 DNA: TGTGCCAGCAGTGAGCGGGACAATGACTACGAGCAGTACTTC
V gene: TRBV25-1
J gene: TRBJ2-7
D gene: NA
clone size: NA

CDR3 protein: CARHRGTGMNEQFF
CDR3 DNA: TGTGCCCGTCATAGGGGAACCGGGATGAATGAGCAGTTCTTC
V gene: TRBV30
J gene: TRBJ2-1
D gene: NA
clone size: many

CDR3 protein: CASSPDRRTDTQYF
CDR3 DNA: TGCGCCAGCAGCCCGGACAGACGCACAGATACGCAGTATTTT
V gene: TRBV5-1
J gene: TRBJ2-3
D gene: NA
clone size: medium-sized

CDR3 protein: CASSYSSYEQYF
CDR3 DNA: TGTGCCAGCAGTTACAGTAGCTACGAGCAGTACTTC
V gene: TRBV5-5
J gene: TRBJ2-7
D gene: NA
clone size: many

CDR3 protein: CASSITTGPNQPQHF
CDR3 DNA: TGTGCCAGCAGCATTACGACAGGCCCCAATCAGCCCCAGCATTTT
V gene: TRBV12-3/TRBV12-4
J gene: TRBJ1-5
D gene: NA
clone size: NA

CDR3 protein: CASSDWTGTDTLYF
CDR3 DNA: TGTGCCAGCAGTGATTGGACTGGCACAGATACGCTGTATTTT
V gene: TRBV25-1
J gene: TRBJ2-3
D gene: NA
clone size: NA

CDR3 protein: CASSQGVRNEQYF
CDR3 DNA: TGTGCCAGCAGCCAGGGGGTACGGAACGAGCAGTACTTC
V gene: TRBV12-3/TRBV12-4
J gene: TRBJ2-7
D gene: TRBD1
clone size: many

CDR3 protein: CASSLGTPNTGELFF
CDR3 DNA: TGCGCCAGCAGCCTCGGGACCCCGAACACCGGGGAGCTGTTTTTT
V gene: TRBV4-1
J gene: TRBJ2-2
D gene: NA
clone size: medium-sized

CDR3 protein: CASSSEQGVLTDTQYF
CDR3 DNA: TGTGCCAGCTCATCAGAACAGGGGGTCCTCACAGATACGCAGTATTTT
V gene: TRBV18
J gene: TRBJ2-3
D gene: TRBD1
clone size: many

CDR3 protein: CASSLEWGSGGGVEAFF
CDR3 DNA: TGTGCCAGCAGCTTAGAATGGGGGTCGGGGGGCGGTGTTGAAGCTTTCTTT
V gene: TRBV7-9
J gene: TRBJ1-1
D gene: NA
clone size: many

CDR3 protein: CASSYTNSNQPQHF
CDR3 DNA: TGTGCCAGCAGTTACACGAATAGCAATCAGCCCCAGCATTTT
V gene: TRBV6-2/TRBV6-3
J gene: TRBJ1-5
D gene: NA
clone size: NA

CDR3 protein: CSSSPFEWDEQFF
CDR3 DNA: TGTTCCAGCAGTCCTTTCGAGTGGGATGAGCAGTTCTTC
V gene: TRBV6-5
J gene: TRBJ2-1
D gene: NA
clone size: few

CDR3 protein: CATQKGDRGPTGELFF
CDR3 DNA: TGTGCCACCCAAAAGGGGGACAGGGGGCCCACCGGGGAGCTGTTTTTT
V gene: TRBV24-1
J gene: TRBJ2-2
D gene: TRBD1
clone size: many

CDR3 protein: CSARGLREGYEQYF
CDR3 DNA: TGCAGTGCTAGAGGTTTAAGGGAAGGCTACGAGCAGTACTTC
V gene: TRBV20-1
J gene: TRBJ2-7
D gene: NA
clone size: many

CDR3 protein: CASRRSAGAAYNEQFF
CDR3 DNA: TGTGCCAGCAGACGGTCGGCGGGAGCGGCCTACAATGAGCAGTTCTTC
V gene: TRBV2
J gene: TRBJ2-1
D gene: TRBD2
clone size: medium-sized

CDR3 protein: CASSTGPADTGELFF
CDR3 DNA: TGTGCCAGCAGTACGGGCCCAGCGGACACCGGGGAGCTATTTTTT
V gene: TRBV12-3/TRBV12-4
J gene: TRBJ2-2
D gene: NA
clone size: NA

CDR3 protein: CASSQDPGTVYEQYF
CDR3 DNA: TGTGCCAGCAGCCAAGATCCCGGGACAGTCTACGAGCAGTACTTC
V gene: TRBV3-1
J gene: TRBJ2-7
D gene: TRBD1
clone size: many

CDR3 protein: CASSGLINEQFF
CDR3 DNA: TGTGCCAGCAGCGGACTTATCAATGAGCAGTTCTTC
V gene: TRBV7-8
J gene: TRBJ2-1
D gene: NA
clone size: many

CDR3 protein: CASSLVLAGVVGELFF
CDR3 DNA: TGTGCCAGCAGCTTAGTGTTAGCGGGAGTAGTCGGGGAGCTGTTTTTT
V gene: TRBV7-8
J gene: TRBJ2-2
D gene: TRBD2
clone size: many

CDR3 protein: CASSPFLDDHQETQYF
CDR3 DNA: TGTGCCAGCAGCCCTTTTCTGGACGACCATCAAGAGACCCAGTACTTC
V gene: TRBV7-6
J gene: TRBJ2-5
D gene: NA
clone size: many

CDR3 protein: CASSYAAGLMNTEAFF
CDR3 DNA: TGTGCCAGCAGTTACGCGGCAGGGCTGATGAACACTGAAGCTTTCTTT
V gene: TRBV6-5
J gene: TRBJ1-1
D gene: NA
clone size: many

CDR3 protein: CASSQSLAGEQFF
CDR3 DNA: TGCGCCAGCAGTCAATCACTAGCGGGGGAGCAGTTCTTC
V gene: TRBV23-1
J gene: TRBJ2-1
D gene: TRBD2
clone size: few

CDR3 protein: CASSPVVVQGAMNTEAFF
CDR3 DNA: TGCGCCAGCAGCCCGGTCGTGGTACAGGGGGCTATGAACACTGAAGCTTTCTTT
V gene: TRBV5-1
J gene: TRBJ1-1
D gene: TRBD1
clone size: few

CDR3 protein: CASSLDREGTLADSTDTQYF
CDR3 DNA: TGTGCCAGCAGCTTGGACCGGGAGGGGACCCTAGCGGATAGCACAGATACGCAGTATTTT
V gene: TRBV5-4
J gene: TRBJ2-3
D gene: TRBD2
clone size: many

CDR3 protein: CSARSGLAQETQYF
CDR3 DNA: TGCAGTGCTAGATCCGGACTAGCGCAAGAGACCCAGTACTTC
V gene: TRBV20-1
J gene: TRBJ2-5
D gene: TRBD2
clone size: many

CDR3 protein: CASSRLADHNEQFF
CDR3 DNA: TGTGCCAGCAGCCGACTCGCGGATCACAATGAGCAGTTCTTC
V gene: TRBV5-8
J gene: TRBJ2-1
D gene: NA
clone size: many

CDR3 protein: CASSPQDRGQETQYF
CDR3 DNA: TGTGCCAGCAGCCCACAGGACAGGGGGCAAGAGACCCAGTACTTC
V gene: TRBV7-9
J gene: TRBJ2-5
D gene: TRBD1
clone size: medium-sized

CDR3 protein: CASSLEAGMAGELFF
CDR3 DNA: TGTGCCAGCAGCTTAGAGGCGGGGATGGCCGGGGAGCTGTTTTTT
V gene: TRBV13
J gene: TRBJ2-2
D gene: NA
clone size: many

CDR3 protein: CTSSFPDKGLAEAFF
CDR3 DNA: TGTACCAGCAGCTTCCCAGACAAAGGGTTGGCTGAAGCTTTCTTT
V gene: TRBV7-9
J gene: TRBJ1-1
D gene: NA
clone size: NA

CDR3 protein: CASSFPGGIDEQFF
CDR3 DNA: TGTGCCAGTAGTTTCCCTGGCGGGATTGATGAGCAGTTCTTC
V gene: TRBV19
J gene: TRBJ2-1
D gene: NA
clone size: medium-sized

CDR3 protein: CASSSGGGGTDTQYF
CDR3 DNA: TGTGCCAGCAGTTCGGGGGGCGGGGGTACGGATACGCAGTATTTT
V gene: TRBV11-2
J gene: TRBJ2-3
D gene: NA
clone size: medium-sized

CDR3 protein: CASNGVGREVRYEQYF
CDR3 DNA: TGTGCCAGCAATGGGGTAGGGCGGGAGGTTAGATACGAGCAGTACTTC
V gene: TRBV28
J gene: TRBJ2-7
D gene: TRBD2
clone size: NA

CDR3 protein: CSVEDIGRRGGDEQYF
CDR3 DNA: TGCAGCGTCGAAGATATAGGACGTAGGGGGGGCGACGAGCAGTACTTC
V gene: TRBV29-1
J gene: TRBJ2-7
D gene: NA
clone size: many

CDR3 protein: CASSSGYGNQPQHF
CDR3 DNA: TGTGCCAGCAGTTCGGGATATGGCAATCAGCCCCAGCATTTT
V gene: TRBV6-5
J gene: TRBJ1-5
D gene: NA
clone size: medium-sized

CDR3 protein: CASSYYYTGELFF
CDR3 DNA: TGTGCCAGCAGCTATTACTACACCGGGGAGCTGTTTTTT
V gene: TRBV6-6
J gene: TRBJ2-2
D gene: NA
clone size: few

CDR3 protein: CASRRGAYEQYF
CDR3 DNA: TGTGCCAGCAGAAGAGGAGCCTACGAGCAGTACTTC
V gene: TRBV27
J gene: TRBJ2-7
D gene: NA
clone size: many

CDR3 protein: CASSPTPYEQYF
CDR3 DNA: TGTGCCAGCAGTCCAACACCCTACGAGCAGTACTTC
V gene: TRBV27
J gene: TRBJ2-7
D gene: NA
clone size: many

CDR3 protein: CASSYGVQEAFF
CDR3 DNA: TGTGCCAGCAGTTACGGGGTCCAGGAAGCTTTCTTT
V gene: TRBV6-2/TRBV6-3
J gene: TRBJ1-1
D gene: NA
clone size: medium-sized

CDR3 protein: CASSHPAFLAGAGDTQYF
CDR3 DNA: TGTGCCAGCAGCCACCCCGCGTTTCTAGCGGGAGCTGGGGATACGCAGTATTTT
V gene: TRBV4-2
J gene: TRBJ2-3
D gene: TRBD2
clone size: many

CDR3 protein: CASSPDSSGANVLTF
CDR3 DNA: TGTGCCAGCAGCCCCGACAGCTCTGGGGCCAACGTCCTGACTTTC
V gene: TRBV5-4
J gene: TRBJ2-6
D gene: NA
clone size: many

CDR3 protein: CASTPVRANGPPGELFF
CDR3 DNA: TGTGCCAGCACCCCCGTCCGGGCCAATGGCCCACCCGGGGAGCTGTTTTTT
V gene: TRBV5-4
J gene: TRBJ2-2
D gene: NA
clone size: NA

CDR3 protein: CASSWGDEQYF
CDR3 DNA: TGTGCCAGCAGTTGGGGGGACGAGCAGTACTTC
V gene: TRBV7-9
J gene: TRBJ2-7
D gene: NA
clone size: many